This T cell receptor (beta chain) was captured by sequencing in a study of shared clonotypes between healthy human individuals. TCRdb keeps only in-frame clones here, not all; method: immunoSEQ multiplex PCR. The sample records roughly 590,000 clones, 95% being singletons. The V gene end was trimmed by 2 bases and the J gene end by 2 bases; junction bases not matched to a gene: 2. The CDR3 covers 15 residues. Per germline, CDR1 SGDLS and CDR2 YYNGEE. With respect to this clone: Its antigen is not identified.

Naive CD8 cells were CD45RO-negative, positively selected for CCR7, excluding terminally differentiated effector memory CD45RA+ cells. Findings of the study overall: Generation probabilities of non-shared clonotypes were lower (relative to those shared by all four donors).

The specimen was naive CD8+ T cells sorted from blood. The clonotype was recovered from a woman aged 25 to 39 in good health. This sequence joins TRBV9 and TRBJ2-1; 9 positions match TRBD2. CDR3 nucleotide sequence: TGTGCCAGCAGCGTCCAGCGGGAGGCCTACAATGAGCAGTTCTTC. Protein: CASSVQREAYNEQFF.